Listed below are T cell receptor beta chains from one sample, sequenced in a study of identical twins. TCRdb reprocessed the 5' RACE reads with MiXCR, giving one entry per CDR3 protein. Here the sample spans hundreds of thousands of distinct CDR3 sequences, 20% to 25% being singletons. These data are also associated with another study on yellow fever vaccine responses in identical twins.

The specimen sequenced was CD4+ T cells sorted from blood. These receptors were taken from a woman under 30 in good health. The CDR3 runs from the conserved cysteine through the conserved F or W. Each record gives: D gene, clone size, V gene, J gene, CDR3 DNA, CDR3 protein. D genes are given only for firm matches. Clone size is given for some rows only: seen once, a few or many times, or a class if the clone is expanded.

NA,few,TRBV29-1,TRBJ2-3,TGCAGCGTTGACAGGGTGGCAGATACGCAGTATTTT,CSVDRVADTQYF
NA,few,TRBV5-1,TRBJ1-1,TGCGCCAGCAGCTTGGACAGGGATGTTACTGAAGCTTTCTTT,CASSLDRDVTEAFF
NA,few,TRBV28,TRBJ1-1,TGTGCCAGCACCTGGGGGGGCTTAAACACTGAAGCTTTCTTT,CASTWGGLNTEAFF
NA,few,TRBV20-1,TRBJ2-3,TGCAGTGCTAGAGAGGGCGGGGAGAACTTCTTTACGCAGTATTTT,CSAREGGENFFTQYF
TRBD1,NA,TRBV7-9,TRBJ2-3,TGTGCCAGCAGCTCCGGACAGGGGAAAACAGATACGCAGTATTTT,CASSSGQGKTDTQYF
TRBD1,NA,TRBV20-1,TRBJ1-4,TGCAGTGCTCTCGACAGGGCAACTAATGAAAAACTGTTTTTT,CSALDRATNEKLFF
TRBD1,NA,TRBV5-1,TRBJ2-3,TGCGCCAGCAGCGTAACAGGGGGCGCAGATACGCAGTATTTT,CASSVTGGADTQYF
TRBD2,NA,TRBV3-1,TRBJ2-5,TGTGCCAGCAGCCGTAGCGGGAGGGAGACCCAGTACTTC,CASSRSGRETQYF
NA,NA,TRBV20-1,TRBJ2-3,TGCAGTGTAAGAAAGGGCTTCGAGTCGTTTACGCAGTATTTT,CSVRKGFESFTQYF
NA,NA,TRBV10-3,TRBJ1-1,TGTGCCATCAGTGGGTCAGGGGTGAACACTGAAGCTTTCTTT,CAISGSGVNTEAFF
TRBD2,NA,TRBV7-2,TRBJ2-1,TGTGCCAGCAGCTTACTTGGGACTAGCGGTAACAATGAGCAGTTCTTC,CASSLLGTSGNNEQFF
NA,NA,TRBV7-2,TRBJ2-7,TGTGCCAGCAGCATCCTCAGGGGTGGCTCGTACGAGCAGTACTTC,CASSILRGGSYEQYF